The 9 T cell receptor beta chains given below trace back to one sample, sequenced in a study of CD8 T cells in Susac syndrome. Roughly 0.45 to 1 ug RNA was reverse transcribed with random hexamers. Via MiXCR, TCRdb re-called the immunoSEQ multiplex PCR reads, giving one row per CDR3 protein. The sample consists of some 300,000 distinct CDR3 sequences, approximately 85% of them appearing once. Source material: CD8+ T cells from PBMCs. The receptors here all came from a human donor with multiple sclerosis.

A few counts support this clonotype. V gene TRBV7-9 combines with J gene TRBJ2-7; 8 positions agree with TRBD2. The germline V gene has CDR1 SEHNR and CDR2 FQNEAQ (reference sequence). Trimming cost V 5 bases and J 0 bases; bases outside gene matches: 3. The CDR3 has 14 residues. The CDR3 spells CASSNSGNSYEQYF. The CDR3 coding sequence is TGTGCCAGCAGCAATAGCGGGAACTCCTACGAGCAGTACTTC.

A few counts support this clonotype. This chain uses TRBV4-2 with TRBJ1-1, with D tentatively TRBD1 (5 bases). The CDR3 consists of 15 residues. CDR1 is LGHNA and CDR2 is YNFKEQ in the germline V gene. Trimming cost V 1 base and J 5 bases, with 14 bases left between them. The CDR3 here is CASSQGGWAGTEAFF. CDR3 in DNA: TGTGCCAGCAGCCAAGGAGGCTGGGCAGGGACTGAAGCTTTCTTT.

The chain has TRBV20-1 and TRBJ1-2; 8 bases line up with TRBD1. The CDR3 spans 13 residues. J lost 5 bases, V lost 6 bases, and 8 bases had no gene match. Germline CDR1 DFQATT, CDR2 SNEGSKA (reference sequence). The CDR3 region has the DNA TGCAGTGCCGAGGACAGGGAAGGGTATGGCTACACCTTC. Translated, it gives CSAEDREGYGYTF.

The chain recombines TRBV30 with TRBJ1-5, with D maybe TRBD1 (6 bases). CDR3 length: 14 amino acids. V was cut by 3 bases and J by 4 bases, with 13 bases left in between. CDR1 GTSNPN and CDR2 SVGIG come from the germline V gene (reference sequence). The CDR3 DNA reads as TGTGCCTGGAGAATGGGGCAGGGGAATCAGCCCCAGCATTTT. Protein sequence: CAWRMGQGNQPQHF.

This clonotype was detected only once. The rearrangement joins TRBV28 to TRBJ1-5, with unresolved D. The CDR3 spans 14 residues. From germline, CDR1 is MDHEN and CDR2 SYDVKM. Trimming shortened V by 3 bases and J by 3 bases, and 9 bases separated the two germline ends. The CDR3 reads CASSFSSYNQPQHF. The CDR3 DNA is TGTGCCAGCAGTTTCTCCAGCTACAATCAGCCCCAGCATTTT.

This chain links TRBV4-3 with TRBJ2-1; the D call may be TRBD1 or TRBD2 (5 bases each). The CDR3 sequence is 16 residues long. V was clipped by 0 bases and J by 5 bases, with 14 bases between them. Germline CDR1 and CDR2: LGHNA and YSLEER. The chain's CDR3 is CASSQDGTPADNEQFF. As DNA, the CDR3 is TGCGCCAGCAGCCAAGACGGGACCCCCGCCGACAATGAGCAGTTCTTC.

The chain employs TRBV7-9 and TRBJ1-5, with TRBD1 as a possible D gene (5 bases). With 4 bases removed from V and 4 bases from J, the gap between germline ends came to 11 bases. The V gene's germline CDR1 is SEHNR and CDR2 FQNEAQ (reference sequence). The CDR3 has 14 residues. The CDR3 loop is CASSSSWGNQPQHF. In DNA, the CDR3 is TGTGCCAGCAGCTCGAGTTGGGGGAATCAGCCCCAGCATTTT.

This chain uses TRBV5-5 with TRBJ2-7; D gene uncertain. The CDR3 is made up of 17 amino acids. The germline V gene has CDR1 SGHKS and CDR2 YYEKEE (reference sequence). V was trimmed by 0 bases and J by 7 bases, leaving 23 bases between them. CDR3 loop: CASSLEVGIAALGEQYF. CDR3 nucleotides: TGTGCCAGCAGCTTGGAGGTGGGGATAGCCGCCTTGGGGGAGCAGTACTTC.

Only one count was recorded for this clonotype. The rearrangement uses TRBV19 and TRBJ2-7, with D possibly being TRBD2 (6 bases). Trimming took 5 bases from V and 0 from J, leaving 17 bases between them. CDR3 size: 16 residues. The germline V gene encodes CDR1 LNHDA and CDR2 SQIVND (reference sequence). The CDR3 spells CASSRGPEGPSYEQYF. Here the CDR3 DNA reads TGTGCCAGTAGTCGCGGCCCGGAGGGGCCCTCCTACGAGCAGTACTTC.